This TCR beta chain was retrieved from a study of CD8+CD57+ T cells in acquired aplastic anemia. Turning to the study itself: The mean DNA yield obtained from sorted CD4+ and CD8+ cells came to 3.2 ug.

Whole-study findings and limits: Patients did not significantly differ from controls in CD8+ Simpson's diversity.

Genomic DNA was employed as the template in profiling TCR beta VDJ and CDR3. TCRdb fed the reads into MiXCR, producing one record per CDR3 protein. The table includes 150,000 to 200,000 distinct CDR3 sequences, around 52% detected once. In this sample, this clonotype turned up a few times. Its antigen is unidentified. A much bigger clone sits one base away, suggesting this may be a read error. CD8+CD57+ cell expansion, shown by flow cytometry, had occurred in the patients selected for sequencing. A severe acquired aplastic anemia diagnosis applied to all patients. V lost 0 bases to trimming and J lost 1 base; unmatched junction nucleotides: 1. The CDR3 totals 15 residues. The V gene's germline CDR1 is SGHRS and CDR2 YFSETQ.

The J gene is TRBJ2-5, the V gene TRBV5-1, with 9 bases that match TRBD2. This TCR was sampled from a human donor with aplastic anemia. The sample taken for sequencing was sorted CD4+, CD8+, or CD8+CD57+ T cells (not recorded which) from PBMCs. The DNA for the CDR3 is TGCGCCAGCAGCTTGGGACTAGCGGCCCAAGAGACCCAGTACTTC. This gives the protein CASSLGLAAQETQYF.